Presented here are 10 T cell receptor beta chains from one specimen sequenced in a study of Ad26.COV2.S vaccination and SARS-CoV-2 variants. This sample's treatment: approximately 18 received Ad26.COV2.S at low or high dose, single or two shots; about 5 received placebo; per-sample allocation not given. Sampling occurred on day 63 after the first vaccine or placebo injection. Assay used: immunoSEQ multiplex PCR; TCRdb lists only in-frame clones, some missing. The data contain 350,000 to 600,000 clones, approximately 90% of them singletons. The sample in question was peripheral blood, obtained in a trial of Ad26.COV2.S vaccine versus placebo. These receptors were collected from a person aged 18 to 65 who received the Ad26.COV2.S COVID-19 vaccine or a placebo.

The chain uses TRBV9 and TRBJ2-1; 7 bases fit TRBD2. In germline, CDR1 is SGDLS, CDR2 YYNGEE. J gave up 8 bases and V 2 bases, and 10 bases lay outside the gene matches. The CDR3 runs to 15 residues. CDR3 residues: CASSVVGLVGDEQFF. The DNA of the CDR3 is TGTGCCAGCAGCGTGGTCGGACTAGTTGGGGATGAGCAGTTCTTC.

Here the CDR3 DNA reads TGTGCCAGCAGCTTGGTTCCGGGGGTAGTTTATTATGGCTACACCTTC. This encodes CASSLVPGVVYYGYTF. The V and J genes are TRBV5-4 and TRBJ1-2; weak D call: TRBD1 (5 bases). V dropped 0 bases and J dropped 5 bases, with 17 bases sitting between them. Germline-derived CDR1 and CDR2 are SGHNT and YYREEE (reference sequence). The CDR3 sequence is 16 residues long.

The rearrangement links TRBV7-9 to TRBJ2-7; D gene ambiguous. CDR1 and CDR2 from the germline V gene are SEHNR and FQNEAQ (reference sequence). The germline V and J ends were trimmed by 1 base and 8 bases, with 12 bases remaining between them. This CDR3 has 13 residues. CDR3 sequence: CASSLVGLQQQYF. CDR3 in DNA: TGTGCCAGCAGCTTAGTAGGGTTGCAGCAGCAGTACTTC.

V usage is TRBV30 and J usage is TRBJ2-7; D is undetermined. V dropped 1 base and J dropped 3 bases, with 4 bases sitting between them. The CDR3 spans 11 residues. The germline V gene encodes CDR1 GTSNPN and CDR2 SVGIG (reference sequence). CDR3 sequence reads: CAWSGNYEQYF. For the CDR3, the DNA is TGTGCCTGGAGTGGCAACTACGAGCAGTACTTC.

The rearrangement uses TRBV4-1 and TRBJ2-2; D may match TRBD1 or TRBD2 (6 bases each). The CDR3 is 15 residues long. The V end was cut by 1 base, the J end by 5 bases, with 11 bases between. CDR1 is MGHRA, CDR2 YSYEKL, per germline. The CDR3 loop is CASSQGRGKTGELFF. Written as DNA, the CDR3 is TGCGCCAGCAGCCAAGGGAGGGGGAAAACCGGGGAGCTGTTTTTT.

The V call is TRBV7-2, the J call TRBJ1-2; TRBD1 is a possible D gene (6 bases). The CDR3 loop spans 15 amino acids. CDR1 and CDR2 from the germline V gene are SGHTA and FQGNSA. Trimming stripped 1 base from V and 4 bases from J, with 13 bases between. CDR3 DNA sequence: TGTGCCAGCAGCTTAGGTCCGGGGGCCCTCTATGGCTACACCTTC. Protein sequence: CASSLGPGALYGYTF.

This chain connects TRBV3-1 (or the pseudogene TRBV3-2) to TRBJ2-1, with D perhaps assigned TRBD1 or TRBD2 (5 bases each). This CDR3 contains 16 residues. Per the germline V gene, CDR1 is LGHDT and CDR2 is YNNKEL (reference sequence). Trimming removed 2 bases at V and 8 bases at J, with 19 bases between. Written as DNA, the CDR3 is TGTGCCAGCAGCCAAACTCCCGGGACCCGGGGTGATGAGCAGTTCTTC. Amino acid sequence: CASSQTPGTRGDEQFF.

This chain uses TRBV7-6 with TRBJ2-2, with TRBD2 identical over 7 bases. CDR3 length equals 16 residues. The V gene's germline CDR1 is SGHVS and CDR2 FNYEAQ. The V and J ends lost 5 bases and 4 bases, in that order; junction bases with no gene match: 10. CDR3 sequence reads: CASSQTSGTFTGELFF. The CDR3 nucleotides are TGTGCCAGCAGCCAAACGAGCGGGACCTTCACCGGGGAGCTGTTTTTT.

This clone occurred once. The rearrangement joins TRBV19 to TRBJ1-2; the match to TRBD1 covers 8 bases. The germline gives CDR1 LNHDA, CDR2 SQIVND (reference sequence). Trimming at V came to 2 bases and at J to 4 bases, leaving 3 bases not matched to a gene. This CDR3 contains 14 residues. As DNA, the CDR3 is TGTGCCAGTAGTATAAGACAGGGGAGCTATGGCTACACCTTC. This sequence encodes CASSIRQGSYGYTF.

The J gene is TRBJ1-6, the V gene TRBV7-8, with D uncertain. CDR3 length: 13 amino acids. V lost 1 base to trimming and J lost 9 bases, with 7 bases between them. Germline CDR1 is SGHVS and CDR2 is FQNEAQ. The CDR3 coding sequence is TGTGCCAGCAGCTTAGTGAGCCTTTCACCCCTCCACTTT. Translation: CASSLVSLSPLHF.